The 7 T cell receptor beta chains listed next were all sequenced from one sample in a study of blood T cells in healthy people across ages. Combining a sample-barcoded 5' primer with a J-beta primer mix, a second PCR ran for roughly 7 to 12 cycles. TCRdb re-called the 5' RACE reads through MiXCR, storing one row per CDR3 protein. The sample shows fewer than 2,000,000 distinct CDR3 sequences, about 31% of them seen only once. The sequencing sample was made of blood. The receptor set was obtained from a woman in her thirties in good health.

V and J are TRBV29-1 and TRBJ2-7; D might be TRBD1 or TRBD2, each matching 5 bases. Germline CDR1 is SQVTM and CDR2 is ANQGSEA. V lost 2 bases and J 0 bases, leaving 17 bases between the germline ends. The CDR3 has 16 amino acids. CDR3 sequence: CSVELWSGTPSYEQYF. CDR3 DNA sequence: TGCAGCGTTGAACTGTGGTCCGGGACCCCCTCCTACGAGCAGTACTTC.

This clonotype was observed once. The chain combines TRBV27 with TRBJ1-5; no reliable D call. From germline, CDR1 is MNHEY and CDR2 SMNVEV (reference sequence). The CDR3 contains 13 residues. V was shortened by 9 bases and J by 6 bases, with 15 bases between the two germline ends. The CDR3 protein is CASRAGLGQPQHF. CDR3 nucleotide sequence: TGTGCCAGTAGAGCAGGCTTAGGTCAGCCCCAGCATTTT.

Written as DNA, the CDR3 is TGTGCCAGCAGTGATTACCCCCGTGATACGCAGTATTTT. This sequence encodes CASSDYPRDTQYF. The V and J genes are TRBV6-1 and TRBJ2-3; D unresolved. The V and J ends lost 3 bases and 6 bases respectively, with 10 bases between them. CDR1 is MNHNS, CDR2 SASEGT, per germline. This CDR3 region has 13 residues.

This clonotype was picked up many times. CDR3 amino acids: CASSPQGVYGYTF. The DNA for the CDR3 is TGTGCCAGCAGCCCACAGGGAGTCTATGGCTACACCTTC. This chain links TRBV7-9 with TRBJ1-2; a possible D gene is TRBD1 (6 bases). Trimming shortened V by 5 bases and J by 4 bases, and 11 bases separated the two germline ends. This CDR3 comprises 13 residues. CDR1 and CDR2 (germline): SEHNR, FQNEAQ (reference sequence).

The chain couples TRBV6-1 to TRBJ1-6; a weak D match, TRBD1 (5 bases). This CDR3 is 16 amino acids long. The germline V gene has CDR1 MNHNS and CDR2 SASEGT. Trimming removed 6 bases at V and 4 bases at J, with 16 bases between. The DNA for the CDR3 is TGTGCCAGCAGGGCCGGGACGATGACTTATAATTCACCCCTCCACTTT. Protein: CASRAGTMTYNSPLHF.

This clonotype was found a few times. The chain recombines TRBV5-1 with TRBJ2-1; 7 bases agree with TRBD1. There are 18 residues in the CDR3. In germline, CDR1 is SGHRS, CDR2 YFSETQ. The J segment lost 2 bases and the V segment lost 3 bases, leaving 14 bases of the junction unmatched. The chain's CDR3 is CASSSSRDRGKTYNEQFF. CDR3 sequence (DNA): TGCGCCAGCAGCTCGTCCCGGGACAGAGGGAAAACCTACAATGAGCAGTTCTTC. Variable domain in full (rest from reference TRBV5-1 and TRBJ2-1): KAGVTQTPRYLIKTRGQQVTLSCSPISGHRSVSWYQQTPGQGLQFLFEYFSETQRNKGNFPGRFSGRQFSNSRSEMNVSTLELGDSALYLCASSSSRDRGKTYNEQFFGPGTRLTVL.

This clonotype was recorded a few times. This chain links TRBV6-6 with TRBJ2-4, with D maybe TRBD1 (6 bases). The CDR3 has 17 amino acids. Germline V gene sequence: CDR1 MNHNY, CDR2 SVGAGI (reference sequence). V lost 4 bases, J lost 0 bases, and 16 bases lay in between. The CDR3 sequence is CASSLGAGDLAKNIQYF. Written as DNA, the CDR3 is TGTGCCAGCAGTTTGGGGGCAGGGGACCTAGCCAAAAACATTCAGTACTTC.